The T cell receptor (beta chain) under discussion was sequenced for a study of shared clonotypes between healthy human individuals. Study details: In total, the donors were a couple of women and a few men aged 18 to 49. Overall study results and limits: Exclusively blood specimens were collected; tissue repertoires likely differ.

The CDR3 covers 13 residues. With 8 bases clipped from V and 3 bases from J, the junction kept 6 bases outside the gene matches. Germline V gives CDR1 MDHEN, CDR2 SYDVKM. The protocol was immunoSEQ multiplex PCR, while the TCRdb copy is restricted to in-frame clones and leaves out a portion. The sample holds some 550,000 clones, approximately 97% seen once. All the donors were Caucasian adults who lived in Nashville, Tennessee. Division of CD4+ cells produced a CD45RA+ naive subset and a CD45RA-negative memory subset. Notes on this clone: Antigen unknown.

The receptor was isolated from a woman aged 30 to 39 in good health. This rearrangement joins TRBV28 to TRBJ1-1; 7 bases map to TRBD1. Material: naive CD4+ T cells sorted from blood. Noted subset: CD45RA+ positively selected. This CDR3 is CASDRAVDTEAFF. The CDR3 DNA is TGTGCCAGCGACAGGGCGGTGGACACTGAAGCTTTCTTT.